This TCR beta chain was sequenced in a study of blood T cell repertoires in COVID-19. Whole-study context: Sites in the United States, Italy and Spain provided acute and convalescent COVID-19 samples. PBMCs, B-cell-depleted T cells, or T cells provided the cDNA or gDNA that made up the material.

Participant-given clinical history determined each cohort assignment. In the authors' workflow: By means of reference gene primer amplification, nucleated cell counts were estimated. The data were produced by immunoSEQ multiplex PCR, yet TCRdb's version contains in-frame clones alone and is incomplete. The V and J calls and clone size come from that table; D and trimming were worked out from the DNA. The table records some 530,000 clones, roughly nine tenths of them present only once. In its sample, this clone was seen a few times. The CDR3 has 16 residues. Trimming removed 0 bases at V and 0 bases at J, with 12 bases between. The germline gives CDR1 GTSNPN, CDR2 SVGIG (reference sequence).

This sequence was found in a woman aged 55-70 years who had recovered from COVID-19. The chain combines TRBV30 with TRBJ1-5; no firm D call. The sample comprised PBMCs or T cells enriched from blood (not recorded which). CDR3 sequence reads: CAWSVYPSYSNQPQHF. Written as DNA, the CDR3 is TGTGCCTGGAGTGTATATCCGAGCTATAGCAATCAGCCCCAGCATTTT.